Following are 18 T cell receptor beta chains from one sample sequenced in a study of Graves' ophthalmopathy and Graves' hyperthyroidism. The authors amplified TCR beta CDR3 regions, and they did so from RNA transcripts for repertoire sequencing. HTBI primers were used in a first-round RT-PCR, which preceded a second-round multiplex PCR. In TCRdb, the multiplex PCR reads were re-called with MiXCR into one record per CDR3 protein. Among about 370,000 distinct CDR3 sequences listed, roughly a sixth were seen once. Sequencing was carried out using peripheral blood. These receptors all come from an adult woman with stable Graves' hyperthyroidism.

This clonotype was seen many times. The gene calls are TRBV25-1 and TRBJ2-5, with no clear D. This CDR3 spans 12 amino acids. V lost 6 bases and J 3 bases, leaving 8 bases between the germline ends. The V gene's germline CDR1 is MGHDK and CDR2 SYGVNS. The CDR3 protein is CASRGGKETQYF. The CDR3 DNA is TGTGCCAGCAGGGGCGGAAAAGAGACCCAGTACTTC.

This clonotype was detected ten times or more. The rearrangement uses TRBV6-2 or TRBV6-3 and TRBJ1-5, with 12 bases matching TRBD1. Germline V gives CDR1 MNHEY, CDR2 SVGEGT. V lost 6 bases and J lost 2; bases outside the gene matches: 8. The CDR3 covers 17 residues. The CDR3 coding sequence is TGTGCCAGCAGACCCGGGACAGGGGGCCATGGCAATCAGCCCCAGCATTTT. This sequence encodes CASRPGTGGHGNQPQHF.

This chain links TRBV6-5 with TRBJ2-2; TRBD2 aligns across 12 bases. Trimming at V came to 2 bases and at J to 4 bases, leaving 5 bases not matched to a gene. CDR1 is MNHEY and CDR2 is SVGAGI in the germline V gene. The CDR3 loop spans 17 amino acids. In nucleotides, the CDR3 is TGTGCCAGCAGTTACATACTAGCGGGAGGCCCCACCGGGGAGCTGTTTTTT. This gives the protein CASSYILAGGPTGELFF.

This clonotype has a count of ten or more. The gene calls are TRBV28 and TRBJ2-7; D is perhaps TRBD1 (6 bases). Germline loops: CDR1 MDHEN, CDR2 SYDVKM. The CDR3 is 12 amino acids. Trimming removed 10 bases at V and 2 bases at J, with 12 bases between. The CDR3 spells CATQTGTYEQYF. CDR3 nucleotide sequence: TGTGCCACCCAGACAGGTACCTACGAGCAGTACTTC.

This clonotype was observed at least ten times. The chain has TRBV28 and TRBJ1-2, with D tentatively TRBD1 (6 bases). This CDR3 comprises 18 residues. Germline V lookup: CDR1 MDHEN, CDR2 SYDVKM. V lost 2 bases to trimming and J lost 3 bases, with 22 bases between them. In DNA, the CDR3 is TGTGCCAGCAGTTTAGCCCGCCGGAACCCCAGGGGCGACTATGGCTACACCTTC. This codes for CASSLARRNPRGDYGYTF.

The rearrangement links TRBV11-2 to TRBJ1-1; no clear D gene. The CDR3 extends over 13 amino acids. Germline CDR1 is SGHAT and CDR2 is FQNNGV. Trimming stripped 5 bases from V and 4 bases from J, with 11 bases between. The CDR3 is CASSAAGSTEAFF. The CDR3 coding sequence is TGTGCCAGCAGCGCCGCGGGGAGCACTGAAGCTTTCTTT.

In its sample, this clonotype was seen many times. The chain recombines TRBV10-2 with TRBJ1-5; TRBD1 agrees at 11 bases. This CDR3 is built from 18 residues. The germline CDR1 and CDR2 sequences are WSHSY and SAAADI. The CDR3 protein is CATRDRGTSLGSNQPQHF. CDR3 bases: TGCGCGACAAGGGACAGGGGGACCTCCCTGGGGAGCAATCAGCCCCAGCATTTT.

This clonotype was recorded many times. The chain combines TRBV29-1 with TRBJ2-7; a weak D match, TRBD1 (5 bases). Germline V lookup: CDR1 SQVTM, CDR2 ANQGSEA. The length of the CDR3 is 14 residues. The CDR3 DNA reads TGCACAGCGACATGGGGCTCCCCGTTTGACGAGCAGTACTTC. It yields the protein CTATWGSPFDEQYF.

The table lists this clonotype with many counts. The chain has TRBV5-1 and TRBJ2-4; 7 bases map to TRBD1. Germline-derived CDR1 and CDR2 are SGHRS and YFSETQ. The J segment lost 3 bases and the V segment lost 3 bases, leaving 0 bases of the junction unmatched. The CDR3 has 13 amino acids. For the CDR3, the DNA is TGCGCCAGCAGCTGGGACAGCAAAAACATTCAGTACTTC. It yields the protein CASSWDSKNIQYF. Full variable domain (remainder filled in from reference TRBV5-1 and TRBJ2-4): KAGVTQTPRYLIKTRGQQVTLSCSPISGHRSVSWYQQTPGQGLQFLFEYFSETQRNKGNFPGRFSGRQFSNSRSEMNVSTLELGDSALYLCASSWDSKNIQYFGAGTRLSVL.

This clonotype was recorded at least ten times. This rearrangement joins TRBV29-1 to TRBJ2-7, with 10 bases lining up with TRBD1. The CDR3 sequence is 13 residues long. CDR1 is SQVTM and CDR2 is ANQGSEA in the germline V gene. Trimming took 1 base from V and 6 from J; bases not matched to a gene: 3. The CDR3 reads CSVEGQGATEQYF. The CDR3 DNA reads TGCAGCGTTGAAGGACAGGGGGCGACCGAGCAGTACTTC.

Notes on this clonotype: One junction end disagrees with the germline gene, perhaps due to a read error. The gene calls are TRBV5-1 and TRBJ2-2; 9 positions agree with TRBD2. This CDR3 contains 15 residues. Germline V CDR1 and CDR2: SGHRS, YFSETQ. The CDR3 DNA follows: TGCGCCAGCATTCTCCTAGCGGGATCCACCGGGGAGCTGTGTTTT. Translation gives CASILLAGSTGELCF.

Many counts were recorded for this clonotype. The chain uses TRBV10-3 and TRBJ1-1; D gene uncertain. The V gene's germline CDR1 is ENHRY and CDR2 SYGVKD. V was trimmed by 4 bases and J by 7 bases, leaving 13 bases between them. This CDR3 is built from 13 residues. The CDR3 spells CAISGGSIVEAFF. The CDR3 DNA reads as TGTGCCATCAGTGGCGGCTCCATTGTTGAAGCTTTCTTT.

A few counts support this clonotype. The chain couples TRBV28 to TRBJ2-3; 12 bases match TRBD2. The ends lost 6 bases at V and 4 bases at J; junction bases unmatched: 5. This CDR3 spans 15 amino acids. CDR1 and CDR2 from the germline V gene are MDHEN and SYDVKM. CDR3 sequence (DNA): TGTGCCAGCAGCCTAGCGGGAGGGCCCGCAGATACGCAGTATTTT. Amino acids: CASSLAGGPADTQYF.

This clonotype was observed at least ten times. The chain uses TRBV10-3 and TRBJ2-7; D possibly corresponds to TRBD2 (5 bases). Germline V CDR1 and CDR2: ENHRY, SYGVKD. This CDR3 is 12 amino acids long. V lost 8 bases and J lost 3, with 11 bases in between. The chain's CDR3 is CAIGLVHYEQYF. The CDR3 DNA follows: TGTGCCATCGGACTGGTCCACTACGAGCAGTACTTC.

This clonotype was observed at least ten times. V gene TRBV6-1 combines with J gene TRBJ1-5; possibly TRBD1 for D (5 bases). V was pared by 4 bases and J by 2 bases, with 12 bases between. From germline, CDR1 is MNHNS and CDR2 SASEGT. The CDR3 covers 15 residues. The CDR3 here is CASSGSIGGNQPQHF. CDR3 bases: TGTGCCAGCAGTGGGAGCATAGGGGGCAATCAGCCCCAGCATTTT.

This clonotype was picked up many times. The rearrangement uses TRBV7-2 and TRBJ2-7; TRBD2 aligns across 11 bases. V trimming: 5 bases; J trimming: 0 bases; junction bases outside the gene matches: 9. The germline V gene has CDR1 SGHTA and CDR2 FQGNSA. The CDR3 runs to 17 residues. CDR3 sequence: CASSPGLAGLASYEQYF. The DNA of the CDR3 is TGTGCCAGCAGCCCTGGACTAGCGGGTCTTGCCTCCTACGAGCAGTACTTC.

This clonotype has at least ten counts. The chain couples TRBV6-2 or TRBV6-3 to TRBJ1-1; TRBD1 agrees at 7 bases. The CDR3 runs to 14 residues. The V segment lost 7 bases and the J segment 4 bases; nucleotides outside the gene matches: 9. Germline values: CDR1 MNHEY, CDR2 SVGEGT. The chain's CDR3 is CASKPGQFITEAFF. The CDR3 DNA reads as TGTGCCAGCAAGCCGGGACAGTTTATCACTGAAGCTTTCTTT.

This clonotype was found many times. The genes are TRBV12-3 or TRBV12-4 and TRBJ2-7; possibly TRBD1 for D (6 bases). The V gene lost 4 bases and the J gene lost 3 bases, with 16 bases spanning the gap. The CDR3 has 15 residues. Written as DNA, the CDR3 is TGTGCCAGCAGTTGGGGGTACAGGGAGAACTACGAGCAGTACTTC. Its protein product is CASSWGYRENYEQYF.